The T cell receptor (beta chain) under discussion was sequenced for a study of neurological immune-mediated disorders. This clonotype has ten or more counts. Antigen: not known. Findings and limits, study-wide: The greatest TCR clonal expansion occurred in HTLV-1-associated myelopathy and the least in multiple sclerosis, which fell below healthy controls.

Deletions cut 3 bases from V and 3 bases from J, with 9 bases between. Germline CDR1 DFQATT, CDR2 SNEGSKA (reference sequence). CDR3 length: 12 residues. Over 200 million TCR-beta sequences, together covering 15-18 subjects, were produced by every individual sequencing run that was carried out. TCRdb fed the 5' RACE reads into MiXCR, producing one record per CDR3 protein. The data contain approximately 41,000 distinct CDR3 sequences, roughly 2.5% of them seen just once; the ten biggest clones take up around 12%. Input material: PBMCs. The clonotype comes from a man in his thirties or forties with multiple sclerosis. The V gene is TRBV20-1, the J gene TRBJ2-7; a possible D gene is TRBD2 (5 bases). The CDR3 coding sequence is TGCAGTGCTAGCGGGAACTTCTACGAGCAGTACTTC. Its protein is CSASGNFYEQYF.